This is a list of T cell receptor beta chains from one sample in a study of cytomegalovirus exposure and HLA in healthy donors. The repertoire was sequenced with immunoSEQ multiplex PCR; TCRdb's copy has only in-frame clones and lacks some. The table has 130,000 to 150,000 clones, approximately 79% seen once. Sequencing input: PBMCs. These TCRs come from a woman aged 25 to 39 in good health and CMV-seronegative. CDR3s include the opening cysteine and the closing phenylalanine or tryptophan. Fields, in order: clone size, D gene, J gene, V gene, CDR3 DNA, CDR3 protein. D genes are given only for firm matches. Clone size is stated in some rows and not others, as once, few, many or a class when expanded.

NA,TRBD2,TRBJ2-5,TRBV9,TGTGCCAGCAGACCTAGCGGGGAAGAGACCCAGTACTTC,CASRPSGEETQYF
NA,TRBD2,TRBJ2-7,TRBV2,TGTGCCACTAGAAGGGAGGGGACCTACGAGCAGTACTTC,CATRREGTYEQYF
NA,NA,TRBJ2-1,TRBV10-2,TGCGCCAGCGTCCCGCGGGGAGCGGGCAATGAGCAGTTCTTC,CASVPRGAGNEQFF
few,NA,TRBJ1-1,TRBV6-6,TGTGCCAGCAGATCCGGCACAGGATTTACTGAAGCTTTCTTT,CASRSGTGFTEAFF
NA,TRBD1,TRBJ1-3,TRBV9,TGTGCCAGCAGCGTAGCCGGGACAGGCCTTTCTGGAAACACCATATATTTT,CASSVAGTGLSGNTIYF
NA,TRBD2,TRBJ2-3,TRBV25-1,TGTGCCAGCATGGCGGGGGGCAAAGATACGCAGTATTTT,CASMAGGKDTQYF
NA,TRBD1,TRBJ2-7,TRBV2,TGTGCCAGCAGTGAAGCGCTTCGGAGACAGGGGGCCGGGGAGCAGTACTTC,CASSEALRRQGAGEQYF
NA,NA,TRBJ2-7,TRBV28,TGTGCCAGCTCGGACCGCCGAGGGAGGAGGAGATACGAGCAGTACTTC,CASSDRRGRRRYEQYF
NA,NA,TRBJ2-5,TRBV7-6,TGTGCCAGCAGCTTAGTTCAGGGGTCAGAGACCCAGTACTTC,CASSLVQGSETQYF
NA,NA,TRBJ2-1,TRBV18,TGTGCCAGCTCACCAGAATCGGTAAATGAGCAGTTCTTC,CASSPESVNEQFF
once,TRBD2,TRBJ2-7,TRBV5-4,TGTGCCAGCAGCTTGAAGGCTAGCGGGAGCTCCTACGAGCAGTACTTC,CASSLKASGSSYEQYF
NA,TRBD2,TRBJ2-7,TRBV19,TGTGCCAGTAGTTACTCTAGCGGGCCCGGCTCCCCGCACTTC,CASSYSSGPGSPHF
NA,NA,TRBJ2-7,TRBV28,TGTGCCAGCAGGGGTACTAATCTCTACGAGCAGTACTTC,CASRGTNLYEQYF
NA,NA,TRBJ2-3,TRBV30,TGTGCCTGGACGGGAGGCACAGATACGCAGTATTTT,CAWTGGTDTQYF
NA,NA,TRBJ2-1,TRBV19,TGTGCCAGTAGTATAGAGGCCGGGGGATCCTACAATGAGCAGTTCTTC,CASSIEAGGSYNEQFF
once,TRBD2,TRBJ2-1,TRBV5-6,TGTGCCAGCAGCTTGTGGGGGCGATTAGCGGCGGGAGGTTACAATGAGCAGTTCTTC,CASSLWGRLAAGGYNEQFF
NA,NA,TRBJ1-5,TRBV5-1,TGCGCCAGCAGCCTTAATTACGGGATAAATCAGCCCCAGCATTTT,CASSLNYGINQPQHF
NA,NA,TRBJ2-5,TRBV6-1,TGTGCCAGCAGTGACCGGGACAAAGAGACCCAGTACTTC,CASSDRDKETQYF
NA,TRBD1,TRBJ2-3,TRBV7-7,TGTGCCAGCAGCTTAGACAGGGGGAGCGATACGCAGTATTTT,CASSLDRGSDTQYF
NA,NA,TRBJ1-1,TRBV2,TGTGCCAGCAGGACCGACAGGAGGACGAACACTGAAGCTTTCTTT,CASRTDRRTNTEAFF
once,NA,TRBJ2-6,TRBV7-9,TGTGCCAGCAGCTTAGTAGCGACCGGGGCCAACGTCCTGACTTTC,CASSLVATGANVLTF
NA,TRBD2,TRBJ2-1,TRBV11-3,TGTGCCAGCAGCTCGACTCGGAGTAGCGGGAGTGAGCAGTTCTTC,CASSSTRSSGSEQFF
NA,NA,TRBJ2-2,TRBV19,TGTGCCAGTAGTATCCTCGGGCGGAGGGACACCGGGGAGCTGTTTTTT,CASSILGRRDTGELFF
NA,NA,TRBJ2-5,TRBV28,TGTGCCAGCAGTTTAGGCCCCGAGACCCAGTACTTC,CASSLGPETQYF
NA,TRBD1,TRBJ1-4,TRBV25-1,TGTGCCAGCAGTGAATGGGGGACAGGGATGGAAAAACTGTTTTTT,CASSEWGTGMEKLFF
few,TRBD1,TRBJ1-2,TRBV11-3,TGTGCCAGCAGCCAGGGGGGTTCGGGCGCGGACTATGGCTACACCTTC,CASSQGGSGADYGYTF
few,TRBD1,TRBJ1-2,TRBV5-6,TGTGCCAGCAGCCTATCTCCGGGACAGGGGATAGGCTATGGCTACACCTTC,CASSLSPGQGIGYGYTF